This entry is about one T cell receptor (beta chain). Its target is unknown. V shed 5 bases and J 6 bases; nucleotides not matched to a gene: 13. Germline lookup yields CDR1 SGHAT and CDR2 FQNNGV. This CDR3 has 18 residues. The sample is drawn from a study of CD8 T cells in ankylosing spondylitis. Findings and caveats of the study: Relatively scarce in peripheral blood, disease-linked clones were CD8+. Reportedly, matched ankylosing spondylitis synovial fluid was significantly enriched for disease-linked clones. Several of the motif variants were reported before in synovial fluid and blood from reactive arthritis. There was a TCR beta motif, made of eight highly homologous variants, that appeared characteristic of ankylosing spondylitis blood.

TCRdb re-analysed the 5' RACE reads in MiXCR, keeping a single row per CDR3 protein. The table lists fewer than 130,000 distinct CDR3 sequences, nearly 25% of them singletons. The source is a male donor with ankylosing spondylitis. Material for sequencing was synovial fluid, either unsorted or a sorted T cell fraction (not recorded which). J is TRBJ2-3 and V is TRBV11-2; 14 bases are shared with TRBD2. DNA for the CDR3: TGTGCCAGCAGCGCCTGGACTAGCGGGAGGCTAGGGGGGGATACGCAGTATTTT. Its translation is CASSAWTSGRLGGDTQYF.